One sample yielded the 26 T cell receptor beta chains listed below, sequenced in a study of metastatic and nonmetastatic thyroid tumors. From the PCR reads, TCRdb re-called clones with MiXCR. This table holds tens of thousands of clones, approximately 15% found once. Thyroid surgery took place with no prior treatment in any patient. Sample: blood. These receptors were collected from a female donor with papillary thyroid cancer or a benign thyroid nodule (not recorded which). Some clones in this sample may be carry-over from other donors' samples.

The sample holds many counts of this clone. The rearrangement uses TRBV2 and TRBJ2-7; D ambiguous. Germline CDR1 and CDR2: SNHLY and FYNNEI. The CDR3 contains 15 residues. Trimming cost V 2 bases and J 0 bases, with 11 bases left between them. This CDR3 is CASSERSSYSYEQYF. The DNA for the CDR3 is TGTGCCAGCAGTGAAAGGTCCAGTTACTCCTACGAGCAGTACTTC.

This clone was recorded at least ten times. V is TRBV28 and J is TRBJ1-1; 10 positions match TRBD1. J gave up 7 bases and V 5 bases, and 13 bases lay outside the gene matches. CDR3 size: 16 residues. Per the germline V gene, CDR1 is MDHEN and CDR2 is SYDVKM. In DNA, the CDR3 is TGTGCCAGCAGTGACGGGGCCCACGGGACAGGGGTTGAAGCTTTCTTT. Residues: CASSDGAHGTGVEAFF. Full variable domain (outside the CDR3, taken from reference TRBV28 and TRBJ1-1): DVKVTQSSRYLVKRTGEKVFLECVQDMDHENMFWYRQDPGLGLRLIYFSYDVKMKEKGDIPEGYSVSREKKERFSLILESASTNQTSMYLCASSDGAHGTGVEAFFGQGTRLTVV.

This clone was counted many times. The J gene is TRBJ1-3, the V gene TRBV6-5; TRBD1 matches at 9 bases. V dropped 4 bases and J dropped 1; count of bases not matched to a gene: 14. This CDR3 contains 19 residues. Germline values: CDR1 MNHEY, CDR2 SVGAGI. CDR3 nucleotides: TGTGCCAGCAGTTCCTTGGACAGGGGCGCCTCGGAGTCTGGAAACACCATATATTTT. This sequence encodes CASSSLDRGASESGNTIYF.

This clone was seen at least ten times. The J gene is TRBJ1-3, the V gene TRBV15, with no clear D. Per germline, CDR1 LNHNV and CDR2 YYDKDF (reference sequence). CDR3 length: 16 amino acids. Trimming pared 0 bases from V and 3 bases from J, leaving 12 bases between. The CDR3 spells CATSRDLGDGGNTIYF. The CDR3 DNA reads as TGTGCCACCAGCAGAGATCTCGGGGATGGTGGAAACACCATATATTTT.

Remarks on this clone: The germline gene is not matched at one end of the junction; a read error may be the cause. The V call is TRBV19, the J call TRBJ2-6, with a weak D call TRBD1 (6 bases). CDR3 length equals 13 residues. CDR1 and CDR2 (germline): LNHDA, SQIVND (reference sequence). The CDR3 DNA is TGTGCCAGTAGTACGACAGGCCCCTACCAGGTTCGGTTC. Translation gives CASSTTGPYQVRF.

This clone was counted a few times. An end of the junction differs from the germline gene, which may be a read error. This chain uses TRBV27 with TRBJ1-2, with 8 bases lining up with TRBD1. The length of the CDR3 is 15 residues. Germline V lookup: CDR1 MNHEY, CDR2 SMNVEV (reference sequence). The DNA for the CDR3 is TGTGCCTGCAGTTTTCGACGTACAGGGGGCTATGGCTACACCTTC. Its translation: CACSFRRTGGYGYTF.

This clone was counted ten times or more. The J gene is TRBJ1-1, the V gene TRBV11-2, with D possibly being TRBD1 (6 bases). CDR1 SGHAT and CDR2 FQNNGV come from the germline V gene. The CDR3 has 16 residues. Trimming removed 5 bases at V and 11 bases at J, with 27 bases between. The CDR3 loop is CASSPQGGGRGIGAFF. CDR3 DNA sequence: TGTGCCAGCAGCCCACAAGGCGGGGGGCGCGGCATCGGGGCTTTCTTT.

This clone occurred many times. The chain couples TRBV11-1 to TRBJ2-3; 8 bases are shared with TRBD2. CDR1 and CDR2 from the germline V gene are SGHAT and FQDESV (reference sequence). V shed 3 bases and J 6 bases; nucleotides not matched to a gene: 5. This CDR3 contains 14 residues. CDR3 sequence reads: CASSFEREWDTQYF. Here the CDR3 DNA reads TGTGCCAGCAGCTTTGAGCGGGAGTGGGATACGCAGTATTTT.

The rearrangement joins TRBV20-1 to TRBJ2-7; D not resolved. The germline gives CDR1 DFQATT, CDR2 SNEGSKA (reference sequence). The V end lost 3 bases, the J end lost 5 bases, and 11 bases lay between the germline ends. The CDR3 totals 12 residues. DNA of the CDR3: TGCAGTGCTAGCCCTGGCTTTGACGAGCAGTACTTC. Its translation: CSASPGFDEQYF.

This clone was counted ten times or more. This chain links TRBV11-3 with TRBJ1-1; D may be TRBD1 (5 bases). Per germline, CDR1 SGHNT and CDR2 YENEEA. The CDR3 covers 13 residues. V lost 5 bases and J 6 bases, leaving 13 bases between the germline ends. The CDR3 region has the DNA TGTGCCAGCAGCCCGGGACCTAGCCCTGAAGCTTTCTTT. Its protein is CASSPGPSPEAFF.

This clone has at least ten counts. CDR3 bases: TGTGCCAGCCGCCCTGACAGGGGTCGAGGGGGCCTTCTCCCCAATGAGCAGTTCTTC. Amino acids: CASRPDRGRGGLLPNEQFF. The chain combines TRBV4-2 with TRBJ2-1; 8 bases match TRBD1. V trimming: 8 bases; J trimming: 6 bases; junction bases outside the gene matches: 24. This CDR3 contains 19 residues. Per germline, CDR1 LGHNA and CDR2 YNFKEQ.

This clone was counted at least ten times. The chain recombines TRBV10-1 with TRBJ2-5; D possibly uses TRBD1 or TRBD2 (7 bases each). Germline V lookup: CDR1 WNHNN, CDR2 SYGVQD (reference sequence). This CDR3 spans 15 amino acids. Trimming took off 5 bases at V and 5 bases at J, with 18 bases between the two ends. CDR3 loop: CASSPSRQGGETQYF. The CDR3 DNA is TGCGCCAGCAGTCCCTCCAGACAGGGAGGGGAGACCCAGTACTTC.

Comment on this clone: The junction differs from germline at one of its ends, possibly a read error. The gene calls are TRBV4-3 and TRBJ1-6; tentative D call: TRBD1 (6 bases). The CDR3 contains 15 residues. Per germline, CDR1 LGHNA and CDR2 YSLEER. The CDR3 sequence: CASIQVLGGGSPLHF. In DNA form, the CDR3 reads TGCGCCAGCATCCAAGTGTTAGGGGGTGGATCACCCCTCCACTTT.

This clone was seen more than once but under ten times. Germline is not matched at one junction end, which may reflect a read error. The V gene is TRBV28, the J gene TRBJ1-5; no reliable D call. This CDR3 has 14 amino acids. Germline V gene data show CDR1 as MDHEN and CDR2 as SYDVKM. The CDR3 loop is CASSIAVGNQPKHF. The CDR3 DNA reads as TGTGCCAGCAGTATCGCAGTTGGCAATCAGCCCAAGCATTTT.

V and J are TRBV20-1 and TRBJ2-1; 9 positions agree with TRBD2. Germline V gene data show CDR1 as DFQATT and CDR2 as SNEGSKA (reference sequence). The CDR3 length is 16 residues. V lost 1 base and J lost 0; bases outside the gene matches: 4. The CDR3 loop reads CSARGSGGRSYNEQFF. The CDR3 nucleotides read TGCAGTGCTAGAGGTAGCGGGGGCCGCTCCTACAATGAGCAGTTCTTC.

This clone showed up just a few times. The chain employs TRBV20-1 and TRBJ2-7, with D hard to call. Per the germline V gene, CDR1 is DFQATT and CDR2 is SNEGSKA (reference sequence). The V end was cut by 0 bases, the J end by 12 bases, with 15 bases between. This CDR3 spans 12 amino acids. CDR3 sequence: CSARDQSIVPYF. CDR3 DNA sequence: TGCAGTGCTAGAGATCAAAGTATTGTCCCGTACTTC.

The V gene is TRBV27, the J gene TRBJ2-7; 10 bases are a match to TRBD2. Germline V lookup: CDR1 MNHEY, CDR2 SMNVEV (reference sequence). The CDR3 covers 15 residues. V lost 6 bases, J lost 2 bases, and 7 bases stayed unmatched. DNA of the CDR3: TGTGCCAGCAGCCTTCTAGCGGGAGTACCCTACGAGCAGTACTTC. This translates into CASSLLAGVPYEQYF.

This clone was recorded many times. V is TRBV7-3 and J is TRBJ2-1, with TRBD2 matching 12 bases. CDR1 is SGHTA and CDR2 is FQGTGA in the germline V gene. V lost 5 bases to trimming and J lost 7 bases; unmatched junction nucleotides: 3. This CDR3 comprises 14 residues. The CDR3 DNA reads as TGTGCCAGCAGCCCTGGACTAGCGGGGAATGAGCAGTTCTTC. It codes for CASSPGLAGNEQFF. The full variable domain, completed using reference TRBV7-3 and TRBJ2-1, is GAGVSQTPSNKVTEKGKYVELRCDPISGHTALYWYRQSLGQGPEFLIYFQGTGAADDSGLPNDRFFAVRPEGSVSTLKIQRTERGDSAVYLCASSPGLAGNEQFFGPGTRLTVL.

This clone was picked up many times. This chain joins TRBV24-1 and TRBJ2-1, with TRBD2 matching over 10 bases. With 6 bases clipped from V and 6 bases from J, the junction kept 7 bases outside the gene matches. The germline V gene has CDR1 KGHDR and CDR2 SFDVKD. CDR3 length: 15 residues. The CDR3 nucleotides are TGTGCCACCAGTCCAGCGGGAGGGCACGGCAATGAGCAGTTCTTC. Translating gives CATSPAGGHGNEQFF.

This sequence joins TRBV6-1 and TRBJ1-6; D possibly corresponds to TRBD1 (5 bases). The CDR3 has 13 amino acids. Trimming took 6 bases from V and 6 from J, leaving 9 bases between them. Germline V gene sequence: CDR1 MNHNS, CDR2 SASEGT. CDR3: CASRWDGNSPLHF. In DNA, the CDR3 is TGTGCCAGCAGGTGGGACGGTAATTCACCCCTCCACTTT.

This clone showed up many times. The rearrangement joins TRBV28 to TRBJ1-3; 7 nucleotides line up with TRBD1. The CDR3 runs to 14 residues. In germline, CDR1 is MDHEN, CDR2 SYDVKM. The CDR3 here is CAGQNGPSGNTIYF. The DNA for the CDR3 is TGTGCGGGACAGAATGGCCCCTCTGGAAACACCATATATTTT.

At least ten counts were recorded for this clone. The rearrangement uses TRBV4-2 and TRBJ2-3; maybe TRBD2 (6 bases). Germline CDR1 and CDR2: LGHNA and YNFKEQ. The CDR3 spans 16 residues. V was shortened by 1 base and J by 2 bases, with 13 bases between the two germline ends. The CDR3 sequence: CASSQGLADNTDTQYF. CDR3 nucleotide sequence: TGTGCCAGCAGCCAAGGTTTAGCGGACAACACAGATACGCAGTATTTT.

This clone was detected many times. The chain is built from TRBV7-2 and TRBJ1-1; D unresolved. The V gene's germline CDR1 is SGHTA and CDR2 FQGNSA. Trimming pared 3 bases from V and 3 bases from J, leaving 8 bases between. CDR3 length equals 13 residues. The CDR3 reads CASSFSADTEAFF. CDR3 nucleotides: TGTGCCAGCAGCTTCAGTGCTGACACTGAAGCTTTCTTT.

This clone has a count of ten or more. The CDR3 sequence is CASSPRAEMGNTIYF. CDR3 nucleotide sequence: TGTGCCAGCTCACCAAGGGCCGAGATGGGAAACACCATATATTTT. The chain employs TRBV18 and TRBJ1-3; the D is unclear. The CDR3 length is 15 residues. V lost 2 bases and J 4 bases, leaving 12 bases between the germline ends. Germline V lookup: CDR1 KGHSH, CDR2 LQKENI.

This clone was observed a few times. One end of the junction varies from germline; a read error may be responsible. The chain links TRBV6-9 to TRBJ2-2, with D uncertain. In germline, CDR1 is MNHGY, CDR2 SVAAGI. There are 14 residues in the CDR3. The CDR3 DNA reads TGTGCCAGCAGTTATGACTCGACGACCGGTGAGCTGTTTTTT. This gives the protein CASSYDSTTGELFF.

V gene TRBV6-1 combines with J gene TRBJ2-1; 8 bases are shared with TRBD1. Germline V gene data show CDR1 as MNHNS and CDR2 as SASEGT. CDR3 length equals 14 residues. V shed 4 bases, J shed 8 bases, and the junction held 7 bases outside the gene matches. CDR3 loop: CASSGAGGADEQFF. DNA for the CDR3: TGTGCCAGCAGTGGGGCAGGGGGCGCGGATGAGCAGTTCTTC.